These T cell receptor beta chains were read from a single sample in a study of T-cell reconstitution after alpha-beta-depleted transplantation in children. MiXCR, applied by TCRdb to the PCR reads, yields one record per CDR3 protein. This sample yields approximately 79,000 distinct CDR3 sequences, of which roughly 18% are seen a single time; about 51% belongs to the top ten. This specimen consisted of PBMCs, mostly from graft donor cells, obtained 360 days after TCRalphabeta/CD19-depleted stem cell transplant. Receptor source: a male patient between 2 and 15 years old who had a stem cell transplant for acute lymphoblastic leukemia, so the T cells may come from the graft donor. Each CDR3 is given with its conserved first and last residue. D genes are given only for firm matches. The size entry is marked missing in some rows and otherwise reads once, few, many or a size class.

CDR3nt	CDR3aa	v_gene	j_gene	abundance	d_gene
TGTGCCAGCAGCCTGCGCGGGAGTTGGGAGCAGTACTTC	CASSLRGSWEQYF	TRBV4-2	TRBJ2-7	few	TRBD2
TGTGCCAGCAGCTTAGTAGGGTTTTGGGAGAACACCGGGGAGCTGTTTTTT	CASSLVGFWENTGELFF	TRBV7-9	TRBJ2-2	few	.
TGCGCCAGCAGCTTGATAAGGGGCGCGAACACTGAAGCTTTCTTT	CASSLIRGANTEAFF	TRBV5-1	TRBJ1-1	.	.
TGTGCCAGCAGCCGGCGTGGCACCGGGGAGCTGTTTTTT	CASSRRGTGELFF	TRBV3-1	TRBJ2-2	few	.
TGTGCCAGCAGCCAAGCCCCGGGACACACCTACGAGCAGTACTTC	CASSQAPGHTYEQYF	TRBV4-2	TRBJ2-7	.	.
TGCGCCAGCAGCCACGGGGCTGGGTTCTACTACGAGCAGTACTTC	CASSHGAGFYYEQYF	TRBV5-1	TRBJ2-7	.	.
TGTGCCTGGAATAGCCCAGGACGCTTCTTGTTGGGCTACGAGCAGTACTTC	CAWNSPGRFLLGYEQYF	TRBV30	TRBJ2-7	few	.
TGTGCCAGCAGTTTCTGGAGCGGCCCGAGTGAGCAGTTCTTC	CASSFWSGPSEQFF	TRBV12-3/TRBV12-4	TRBJ2-1	.	.
TGTGCCATCGGGTCCTTCCCTTCCTACGAGCAGTACTTC	CAIGSFPSYEQYF	TRBV10-3	TRBJ2-7	.	.
TGTGCCAGCTTCGGGACAGGGGGTTTCTATGGCTACACCTTC	CASFGTGGFYGYTF	TRBV3-1	TRBJ1-2	.	TRBD1
TGTGCCAGCAGCCCCGGACTGGGGACCGGGGAGCTGTTTTTT	CASSPGLGTGELFF	TRBV5-5	TRBJ2-2	few	.
TGCAGTGCTAGACCTAGCGGGAGAAAGAATGAGCAGTTCTTC	CSARPSGRKNEQFF	TRBV20-1	TRBJ2-1	.	TRBD2
TGCAGCGTTGTTCAGGGGGTCGACGAGCAGTACTTC	CSVVQGVDEQYF	TRBV29-1	TRBJ2-7	.	TRBD1
TGTGCCATCAGTGAGGGTACAGGGATGGGCTACGAGCAGTACTTC	CAISEGTGMGYEQYF	TRBV10-3	TRBJ2-7	few	.
TGTGCCAGTAGTCCCGGGGACAGGAGGTACAATGAGCAGTTCTTC	CASSPGDRRYNEQFF	TRBV19	TRBJ2-1	.	TRBD1
TGTGCCACCAGTGATTTCGTAGCGGGAGCCTACAATGAGCAGTTCTTC	CATSDFVAGAYNEQFF	TRBV24-1	TRBJ2-1	few	TRBD2
TGTGCCAGCAGCTTAGGAGCGGTACAGAGCTCCTACAATGAGCAGTTCTTC	CASSLGAVQSSYNEQFF	TRBV7-8	TRBJ2-1	few	.
TGTGCCAGCAGCCCCCCCCGTAGCGGGAACTACAATGAGCAGTTCTTC	CASSPPRSGNYNEQFF	TRBV7-9	TRBJ2-1	.	TRBD2
TGTGCCATCAGTATTGGGACAGAGAGAGAAGCTTTCTTT	CAISIGTEREAFF	TRBV10-3	TRBJ1-1	few	TRBD1
TGTGCCAGCAGCCGACAGGGGGCGCGCACCGGGGAGCTGTTTTTT	CASSRQGARTGELFF	TRBV3-1	TRBJ2-2	.	TRBD1
TGTGCCAGCAGTGACCCCCCTACAGGGACAACTAATGAAAAACTGTTTTTT	CASSDPPTGTTNEKLFF	TRBV25-1	TRBJ1-4	few	.
TGCAGCGGCGGGATTCGAACCGGGGAGCTGTTTTTT	CSGGIRTGELFF	TRBV29-1	TRBJ2-2	few	.
TGTGCCAGCAGTCCCTGGGGACTAGCGGGGACCATGCATACATACAATGAGCAGTTCTTC	CASSPWGLAGTMHTYNEQFF	TRBV12-3/TRBV12-4	TRBJ2-1	many	TRBD2